This T cell receptor beta chain was captured by sequencing in a study of breast tumors, draining lymph nodes, adjacent tissues. Study-level results: Most tumor T cells seemingly derive from lymph node, then expand in tumor. Tumor T cell lymph node origin was a supported hypothesis, not proven. Luminal-like breast cancer showed significantly higher tumor–nontumor repertoire similarity than basal-like. Tumor repertoires ranked between lymph nodes and nontumor tissue in diversity, with V and J gene preferences.

TCRdb called the multiplex PCR reads again in MiXCR, with one record for every CDR3 protein. This sample has about 180,000 distinct CDR3 sequences, with roughly 35% found just once. This clonotype was seen many times. Its antigen is not known. The lymph nodes were axillary draining lymph nodes from breast cancer patients. Per germline, CDR1 PRHDT and CDR2 FYEKMQ (reference sequence). V gave up 3 bases and J gave up 0 bases, with 6 bases separating them. This CDR3 region has 14 residues. Source material: axillary lymph node tissue. This rearrangement joins TRBV13 to TRBJ1-3; no clear D gene. The receptor was isolated from a female donor with breast cancer. Some clones in this sample may be carry-over from other donors' samples. The CDR3 here is CASSFSSSGNTIYF. The CDR3 DNA is TGTGCCAGCAGCTTTAGTAGCTCTGGAAACACCATATATTTT.